This entry is about one TCR beta chain. These data are taken from a study of OX40 agonist ivuxolimab in advanced cancers. Study at large: Patients were infused with ivuxolimab every 2 weeks at 0.01 to 10 mg/kg.

The CDR3 covers 17 residues. V was clipped by 3 bases and J by 2 bases; unmatched bases: 4. Per germline, CDR1 SEHNR and CDR2 FQNEAQ (reference sequence). Some clones are missing from TCRdb's copy, which holds only in-frame ones; the method was immunoSEQ multiplex PCR. The sample includes roughly 93,000 clones, around 90% of them seen just once. Here the sequenced sample was CD4+ or CD8+ T cells sorted from blood, taken in a trial of the OX40 agonist ivuxolimab. The clonotype originates from an adult with an advanced solid tumor such as melanoma, head and neck, liver or kidney cancer. V gene TRBV7-9 combines with J gene TRBJ2-6; 10 nucleotides align to TRBD1. The CDR3 is CASSLGQGRTGANVLTF. The CDR3 region has the DNA TGTGCCAGCAGCTTGGGACAGGGGAGAACTGGGGCCAACGTCCTGACTTTC. The entire variable domain, with the rest obtained from reference TRBV7-9 and TRBJ2-6, is as follows: DTGVSQNPRHKITKRGQNVTFRCDPISEHNRLYWYRQTLGQGPEFLTYFQNEAQLEKSRLLSDRFSAERPKGSFSTLEIQRTEQGDSAMYLCASSLGQGRTGANVLTFGAGSRLTVL.